This T cell receptor (beta chain) comes out of a study of response to subunit inactivated influenza vaccine. Study-wide results and caveats: There was a suggestion from the authors that each seasonal influenza vaccination recruits few new T cells.

CDR3 size: 14 residues. Germline V gives CDR1 MNHEY, CDR2 SVGAGI. Trimming removed 3 bases from V and 2 bases from J, with 11 bases in between. MiXCR was run by TCRdb on the RT-PCR reads, yielding one entry per CDR3 protein. The sample yields about 780,000 distinct CDR3 sequences, approximately 17% seen once. This clonotype came up a few times. Its target is unknown. This sequence was found in a man aged 45-65 years who received an inactivated influenza vaccine. This specimen was PBMCs from blood, taken around 5 days after vaccination. The chain employs TRBV6-5 and TRBJ2-7; a possible D gene is TRBD1 (5 bases). CDR3 DNA: TGTGCCAGCAGTTATGCCAGGGAAACCTACGAGCAGTACTTC. Its protein is CASSYARETYEQYF.